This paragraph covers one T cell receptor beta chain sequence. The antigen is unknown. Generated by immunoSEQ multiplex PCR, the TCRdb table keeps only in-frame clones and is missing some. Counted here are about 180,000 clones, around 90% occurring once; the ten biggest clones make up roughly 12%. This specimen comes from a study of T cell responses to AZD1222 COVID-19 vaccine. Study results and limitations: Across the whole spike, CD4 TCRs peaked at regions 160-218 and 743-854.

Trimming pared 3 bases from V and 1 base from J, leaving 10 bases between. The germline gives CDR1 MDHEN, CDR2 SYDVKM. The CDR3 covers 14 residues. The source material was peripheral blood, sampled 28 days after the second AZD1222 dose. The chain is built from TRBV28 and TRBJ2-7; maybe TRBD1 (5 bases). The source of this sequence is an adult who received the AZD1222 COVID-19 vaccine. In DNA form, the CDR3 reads TGTGCCAGCAGTTTTGAGACAGAGTCCTACGAGCAGTACTTC. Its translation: CASSFETESYEQYF.